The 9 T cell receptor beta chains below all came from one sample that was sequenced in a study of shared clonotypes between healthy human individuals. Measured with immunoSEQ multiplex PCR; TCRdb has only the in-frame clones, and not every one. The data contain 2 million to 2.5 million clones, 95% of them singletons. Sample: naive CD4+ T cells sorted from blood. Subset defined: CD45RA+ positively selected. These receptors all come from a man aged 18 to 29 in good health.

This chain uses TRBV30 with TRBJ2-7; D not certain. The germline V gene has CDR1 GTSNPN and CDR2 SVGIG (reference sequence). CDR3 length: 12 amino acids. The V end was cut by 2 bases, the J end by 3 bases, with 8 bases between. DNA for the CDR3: TGTGCCTGGAGTCGAGAGGTCTACGAGCAGTACTTC. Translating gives CAWSREVYEQYF.

The CDR3 DNA follows: TGCGCCAGCAGCTTGGGGGACAGTCTTCAAACCTACGAGCAGTACTTC. Its protein is CASSLGDSLQTYEQYF. The gene calls are TRBV5-1 and TRBJ2-7; 7 positions match TRBD1. With V trimmed by 0 bases and J by 2 bases, 8 bases remained unmatched. The CDR3 extends over 16 amino acids. The germline gives CDR1 SGHRS, CDR2 YFSETQ.

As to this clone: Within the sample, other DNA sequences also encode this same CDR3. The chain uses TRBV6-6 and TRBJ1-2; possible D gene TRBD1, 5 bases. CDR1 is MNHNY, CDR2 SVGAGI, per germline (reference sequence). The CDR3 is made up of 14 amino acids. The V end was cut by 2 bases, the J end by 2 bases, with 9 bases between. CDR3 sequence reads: CASSYSQGNYGYTF. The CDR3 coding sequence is TGTGCCAGCAGTTACAGTCAGGGAAACTATGGCTACACCTTC.

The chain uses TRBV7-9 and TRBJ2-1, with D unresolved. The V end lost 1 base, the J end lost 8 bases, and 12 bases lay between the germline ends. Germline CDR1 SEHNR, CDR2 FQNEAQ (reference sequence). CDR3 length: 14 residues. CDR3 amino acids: CASSLELIEDEQFF. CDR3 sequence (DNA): TGTGCCAGCAGCTTAGAATTGATCGAGGATGAGCAGTTCTTC.

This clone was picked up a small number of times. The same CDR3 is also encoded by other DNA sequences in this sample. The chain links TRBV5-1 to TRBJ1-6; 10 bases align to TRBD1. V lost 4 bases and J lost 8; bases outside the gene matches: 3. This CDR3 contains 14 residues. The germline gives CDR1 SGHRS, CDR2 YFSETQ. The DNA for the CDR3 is TGCGCCAGCAGCCCCGGGACAGGGGATTCACCCCTCCACTTT. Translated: CASSPGTGDSPLHF.

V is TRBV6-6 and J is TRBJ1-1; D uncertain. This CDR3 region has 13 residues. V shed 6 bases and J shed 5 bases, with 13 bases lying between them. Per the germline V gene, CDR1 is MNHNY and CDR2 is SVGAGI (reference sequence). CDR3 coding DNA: TGTGCCAGCAGAGTAAATATTTGGACTGAAGCTTTCTTT. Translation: CASRVNIWTEAFF.

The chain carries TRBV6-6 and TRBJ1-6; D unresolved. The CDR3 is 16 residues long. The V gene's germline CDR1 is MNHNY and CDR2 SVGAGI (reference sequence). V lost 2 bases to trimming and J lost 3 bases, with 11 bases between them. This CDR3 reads CASSYGIGDYNSPLHF. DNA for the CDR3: TGTGCCAGCAGTTACGGGATAGGAGACTATAATTCACCCCTCCACTTT.

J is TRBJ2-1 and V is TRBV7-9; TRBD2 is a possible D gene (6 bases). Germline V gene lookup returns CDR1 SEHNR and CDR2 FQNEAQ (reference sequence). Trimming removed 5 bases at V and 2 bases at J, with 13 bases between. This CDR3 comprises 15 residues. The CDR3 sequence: CASSPPGAAYNEQFF. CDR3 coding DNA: TGTGCCAGCAGCCCCCCGGGAGCCGCCTACAATGAGCAGTTCTTC. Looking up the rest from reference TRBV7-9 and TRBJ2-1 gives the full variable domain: DTGVSQNPRHKITKRGQNVTFRCDPISEHNRLYWYRQTLGQGPEFLTYFQNEAQLEKSRLLSDRFSAERPKGSFSTLEIQRTEQGDSAMYLCASSPPGAAYNEQFFGPGTRLTVL.

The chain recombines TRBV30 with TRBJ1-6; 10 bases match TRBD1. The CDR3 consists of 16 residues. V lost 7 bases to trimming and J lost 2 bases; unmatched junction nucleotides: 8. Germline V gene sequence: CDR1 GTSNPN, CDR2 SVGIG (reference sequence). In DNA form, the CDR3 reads TGTGCCTTCATAGGGACAGGGGATCCCTATAATTCACCCCTCCACTTT. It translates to CAFIGTGDPYNSPLHF.